The 27 T cell receptor beta chains below come from one sample, sequenced in a study of OX40 agonist ivuxolimab in advanced cancers. TCRdb keeps only in-frame clones here, not all; method: immunoSEQ multiplex PCR. The table shows tens of thousands of clones, with 75% to 90% occurring only once. This specimen was CD4+ or CD8+ T cells sorted from blood, taken in a trial of the OX40 agonist ivuxolimab. These receptors originate from an adult with an advanced solid tumor such as melanoma, head and neck, liver or kidney cancer.

This chain joins TRBV7-9 and TRBJ1-1; D ambiguous. The CDR3 is made up of 13 amino acids. Deletions cut 2 bases from V and 4 bases from J, with 8 bases between. Looked up from germline, CDR1 is SEHNR and CDR2 is FQNEAQ (reference sequence). The chain's CDR3 is CASSLLMGTEAFF. The CDR3 DNA reads TGTGCCAGCAGCTTATTAATGGGCACTGAAGCTTTCTTT.

This chain links TRBV27 with TRBJ2-5; 10 nucleotides agree with TRBD1. The CDR3 runs to 16 residues. Trimming cost V 6 bases and J 4 bases; bases outside gene matches: 11. Germline assignment: CDR1 MNHEY and CDR2 SMNVEV (reference sequence). CDR3 sequence: CASRPLMTGGRETQYF. DNA for the CDR3: TGTGCCAGCAGGCCGCTAATGACAGGGGGCAGAGAGACCCAGTACTTC.

The rearrangement joins TRBV28 to TRBJ2-1; possible D gene TRBD2, 6 bases. This CDR3 is built from 14 residues. V was pared by 6 bases and J by 1 base, with 10 bases between. Germline values: CDR1 MDHEN, CDR2 SYDVKM. The CDR3 loop is CASRRAGSYNEQFF. The CDR3 DNA reads TGTGCCAGCAGAAGAGCGGGTTCCTACAATGAGCAGTTCTTC. Combining the CDR3 with reference TRBV28 and TRBJ2-1 gives the whole variable domain DVKVTQSSRYLVKRTGEKVFLECVQDMDHENMFWYRQDPGLGLRLIYFSYDVKMKEKGDIPEGYSVSREKKERFSLILESASTNQTSMYLCASRRAGSYNEQFFGPGTRLTVL.

The V call is TRBV5-4, the J call TRBJ2-7; no clear D gene. This CDR3 spans 12 amino acids. Trimming left V 1 base short and J 2 bases short, with 4 bases between. Per germline, CDR1 SGHNT and CDR2 YYREEE (reference sequence). Written as DNA, the CDR3 is TGTGCCAGCAGCTTGCGGACCTACGAGCAGTACTTC. Encoded protein: CASSLRTYEQYF.

As to this clone: At one end the junction does not follow the germline gene, possibly because of a read error. The identical CDR3 is also encoded by other nucleotide sequences in the sample. The chain carries TRBV4-1 and TRBJ2-7; 7 nucleotides match TRBD1. The CDR3 has 14 residues. The germline V gene has CDR1 MGHRA and CDR2 YSYEKL. The CDR3 nucleotides read TGTGCCAGCAGCCTAACAGGGGTGAGCTACGAGCAGTACTTC. Translation: CASSLTGVSYEQYF.

This rearrangement joins TRBV4-1 to TRBJ2-7; maybe TRBD2 (6 bases). The V end was cut by 0 bases, the J end by 3 bases, with 21 bases between. From germline, CDR1 is MGHRA and CDR2 YSYEKL. This CDR3 has 18 amino acids. CDR3 bases: TGCGCCAGCAGCCAAGAGGGGGGAGCACAGATTCCCTTCTACGAGCAGTACTTC. Translating gives CASSQEGGAQIPFYEQYF.

The CDR3 coding sequence is TGTGCCAGCAGCTCTATAAGCGGGGGGTCCTACAATGAGCAGTTCTTC. Translated, it gives CASSSISGGSYNEQFF. This chain links TRBV11-2 with TRBJ2-1; the match to TRBD2 covers 9 bases. In germline, CDR1 is SGHAT, CDR2 FQNNGV. This CDR3 has 16 residues. The J segment lost 1 base and the V segment lost 4 bases, leaving 5 bases of the junction unmatched.

The chain is built from TRBV13 and TRBJ1-6; D gene unclear. The CDR3 runs 15 residues. The germline gives CDR1 PRHDT, CDR2 FYEKMQ (reference sequence). V lost 0 bases to trimming and J lost 0 bases, with 3 bases between them. CDR3 region: CASSLGGSYNSPLHF. The DNA of the CDR3 is TGTGCCAGCAGCTTAGGGGGCTCCTATAATTCACCCCTCCACTTT. Variable domain in full (rest from reference TRBV13 and TRBJ1-6): AAGVIQSPRHLIKEKRETATLKCYPIPRHDTVYWYQQGPGQDPQFLISFYEKMQSDKGSIPDRFSAQQFSDYHSELNMSSLELGDSALYFCASSLGGSYNSPLHFGNGTRLTVT.

V gene TRBV5-6 combines with J gene TRBJ2-7; 13 bases are shared with TRBD2. Germline trimming cut 1 base from V and 4 bases from J; bases unmatched to any gene: 5. The CDR3 is 16 amino acids. Germline V gives CDR1 SGHDT, CDR2 YYEEEE. CDR3 loop: CASSLFRTSGRYEQYF. The CDR3 bases are TGTGCCAGCAGCTTGTTCAGGACTAGCGGGAGATACGAGCAGTACTTC.

This clone was seen once. J is TRBJ2-7 and V is TRBV5-3, with 13 bases identical to TRBD2. TRBV5-3 is an open reading frame whose function is uncertain. J gave up 5 bases and V 4 bases, and 12 bases lay outside the gene matches. The CDR3 extends over 17 amino acids. CDR3 in DNA: TGTGCCAGAAGCAAGGGGACTAGCGGGGACTTGGATGACGAGCAGTACTTC. Its protein is CARSKGTSGDLDDEQYF.

In this sample, this clone turned up once. The gene calls are TRBV7-6 and TRBJ2-7; D is uncertain. Trimming cost V 5 bases and J 10 bases, with 21 bases left between them. CDR1 and CDR2 from the germline V gene are SGHVS and FNYEAQ. The CDR3 extends over 14 amino acids. The CDR3 DNA sequence: TGTGCCAGCAGCCCCACGGCGCCCCTTCCTACTCAGTACTTC. Translated: CASSPTAPLPTQYF.

The J gene is TRBJ2-5, the V gene TRBV11-3; TRBD2 matches 7 bases. CDR3 size: 16 residues. Germline CDR1 SGHNT, CDR2 YENEEA. Losses at the gene ends were 0 bases for V and 5 bases for J; bases not matched to a gene: 9. CDR3 amino acids: CASSLDGGGTLETQYF. CDR3 DNA: TGTGCCAGCAGCTTAGACGGCGGGGGTACCCTGGAGACCCAGTACTTC.

CDR3 loop: CASSRQQGSVNTEAFF. In DNA form, the CDR3 reads TGTGCCAGCAGCCGTCAACAGGGGAGTGTGAACACTGAAGCTTTCTTT. The rearrangement joins TRBV7-2 to TRBJ1-1, with TRBD1 matching over 7 bases. Germline CDR1 is SGHTA and CDR2 is FQGNSA. Trimming removed 5 bases from V and 0 bases from J; junction bases left unmatched: 9. The CDR3 runs 16 residues.

The rearrangement links TRBV5-1 to TRBJ2-7; a weak D match, TRBD1 (5 bases). In germline, CDR1 is SGHRS, CDR2 YFSETQ. The CDR3 spans 14 residues. Trimming took off 2 bases at V and 4 bases at J, with 13 bases between the two ends. The CDR3 DNA reads TGCGCCAGCAGCTTAGGGGTCCAGAGGTACGAGCAGTACTTC. Amino acids: CASSLGVQRYEQYF.

In DNA form, the CDR3 reads TGTGCCAGCAGTGAAGCAGCAGGGGCGTATAGCAATCAGCCCCAGCATTTT. Translated: CASSEAAGAYSNQPQHF. V is TRBV6-1 and J is TRBJ1-5, with TRBD1 as a possible D gene (6 bases). V was pared by 0 bases and J by 0 bases, with 12 bases between. CDR1 is MNHNS and CDR2 is SASEGT in the germline V gene. CDR3 size: 17 residues.

The genes are TRBV18 and TRBJ1-3, with a tentative D call TRBD1 (5 bases). There are 17 residues in the CDR3. V was cut by 1 base and J by 0 bases, with 13 bases left in between. The germline CDR1 and CDR2 sequences are KGHSH and LQKENI. The CDR3 is CASSPQTAYDSGNTIYF. As DNA, the CDR3 is TGTGCCAGCTCACCACAGACAGCGTATGACTCTGGAAACACCATATATTTT.

The V gene is TRBV5-1, the J gene TRBJ1-1; 7 bases map to TRBD1. The CDR3 spans 18 residues. Germline lookup yields CDR1 SGHRS and CDR2 YFSETQ. V lost 2 bases and J lost 7; bases outside the gene matches: 20. The CDR3 DNA reads TGCGCCAGCAGCTTAGCTATATCCTTTGACAGGGACTCCGTTGAAGCTTTCTTT. Amino acid sequence: CASSLAISFDRDSVEAFF.

The chain carries TRBV19 and TRBJ1-5, with 7 bases lining up with TRBD1. The J segment lost 0 bases and the V segment lost 9 bases, leaving 11 bases of the junction unmatched. The length of the CDR3 is 16 residues. Germline V gives CDR1 LNHDA, CDR2 SQIVND (reference sequence). The chain's CDR3 is CASRHGTARSNQPQHF. Written as DNA, the CDR3 is TGTGCCAGCCGACACGGGACAGCTCGTAGCAATCAGCCCCAGCATTTT. The whole variable domain, filled in from reference TRBV19 and TRBJ1-5, reads DGGITQSPKYLFRKEGQNVTLSCEQNLNHDAMYWYRQDPGQGLRLIYYSQIVNDFQKGDIAEGYSVSREKKESFPLTVTSAQKNPTAFYLCASRHGTARSNQPQHFGDGTRLSIL.

Only a few counts were recorded for this clone. This chain joins TRBV27 and TRBJ1-5; unclear D gene. Germline V gives CDR1 MNHEY, CDR2 SMNVEV (reference sequence). The germline V and J ends were trimmed by 5 bases and 0 bases, with 8 bases remaining between them. The CDR3 is 14 residues long. The CDR3 protein is CASSADHSNQPQHF. The CDR3 DNA follows: TGTGCCAGCAGTGCGGATCATAGCAATCAGCCCCAGCATTTT.

This chain uses TRBV18 with TRBJ2-2; maybe TRBD1 (5 bases). Deletions cut 1 base from V and 6 bases from J, with 9 bases between. The CDR3 has 14 residues. In germline, CDR1 is KGHSH, CDR2 LQKENI. CDR3 protein: CASSPLAGPGELFF. The CDR3 region has the DNA TGTGCCAGCTCACCACTGGCAGGGCCCGGGGAGCTGTTTTTT.

This clone was seen just once. This chain connects TRBV4-1 to TRBJ1-4; D unclear. V lost 4 bases, J lost 7 bases, and 10 bases lay in between. The CDR3 sequence is 13 residues long. The germline CDR1 and CDR2 sequences are MGHRA and YSYEKL. CDR3 coding DNA: TGCGCCAGCAGCCTCGTGCCGTTTGAAAAACTGTTTTTT. This gives the protein CASSLVPFEKLFF.

The V call is TRBV28, the J call TRBJ1-6; the D gene is possibly TRBD1 (5 bases). CDR3 length: 14 residues. The ends were cut back, 4 bases at V and 10 bases at J, with 14 bases in the middle. CDR1 is MDHEN and CDR2 is SYDVKM in the germline V gene. The CDR3 loop is CASSSQGLSSPLHF. CDR3 in DNA: TGTGCCAGCAGTTCTCAGGGTTTGAGCTCACCCCTCCACTTT.

Only one count was recorded for this clone. This sequence joins TRBV25-1 and TRBJ1-1, with 8 bases that match TRBD1. Germline trimming cut 1 base from V and 10 bases from J; bases unmatched to any gene: 11. Germline V gene sequence: CDR1 MGHDK, CDR2 SYGVNS. The CDR3 spans 15 residues. The CDR3 reads CASSELAGTGYGAFF. The CDR3 DNA sequence: TGTGCCAGCAGTGAATTAGCAGGGACAGGATACGGAGCTTTCTTT.

The chain recombines TRBV5-3 with TRBJ2-7; 12 bases align to TRBD2. TRBV5-3 qualifies as an ORF whose function is uncertain. There are 16 residues in the CDR3. Trimming took 4 bases from V and 3 from J; bases not matched to a gene: 8. The chain's CDR3 is CARSVRTSGVSYEQYF. Here the CDR3 DNA reads TGTGCCAGAAGCGTTAGGACTAGCGGGGTGAGCTACGAGCAGTACTTC.

This chain connects TRBV11-2 to TRBJ2-3; D is perhaps TRBD1 (6 bases). Trimming shortened V by 4 bases and J by 14 bases, and 22 bases separated the two germline ends. Germline V gives CDR1 SGHAT, CDR2 FQNNGV. The CDR3 consists of 14 residues. The CDR3 sequence is CASSSPGAGTFLYF. CDR3 bases: TGTGCCAGCAGCTCCCCTGGGGCCGGGACATTTCTGTATTTT.

The chain recombines TRBV5-4 with TRBJ2-3; D unclear. The CDR3 length is 13 residues. CDR1 and CDR2 (germline): SGHNT, YYREEE (reference sequence). V was cut by 4 bases and J by 0 bases, with 6 bases left in between. The CDR3 DNA is TGTGCCAGCAGCGGCCCCAGCACAGATACGCAGTATTTT. As protein: CASSGPSTDTQYF.

J is TRBJ2-7 and V is TRBV15; the match to TRBD1 covers 9 bases. J lost 2 bases, V lost 4 bases, and 3 bases had no gene match. CDR3 length: 14 residues. Germline assignment: CDR1 LNHNV and CDR2 YYDKDF (reference sequence). The CDR3: CATSIGTGTYEQYF. CDR3 in DNA: TGTGCCACCAGCATAGGGACAGGGACCTACGAGCAGTACTTC.